These 17 T cell receptor beta chains were all obtained from the same sample, sequenced in a study of HIV-infected patients and healthy controls. TCRdb recomputed calls from the 5' RACE reads with MiXCR, one row per CDR3 protein. Of around 18,000 distinct CDR3 sequences listed, around 15% were seen once; the top ten hold around 24%. Material: CD8+ T cells from blood. The receptors shown here come from a human donor in good health.

This clonotype was recorded many times. For the CDR3, the DNA is TGTGCCAGCAGTCCGCCTAGCTCCTACGAGCAGTACTTC. It codes for CASSPPSSYEQYF. This chain connects TRBV28 to TRBJ2-7; D unclear. The CDR3 contains 13 residues. CDR1 is MDHEN and CDR2 is SYDVKM in the germline V gene. V shed 5 bases and J shed 0 bases, with 8 bases lying between them. Together with reference TRBV28 and TRBJ2-7, the CDR3 gives the full variable domain: DVKVTQSSRYLVKRTGEKVFLECVQDMDHENMFWYRQDPGLGLRLIYFSYDVKMKEKGDIPEGYSVSREKKERFSLILESASTNQTSMYLCASSPPSSYEQYFGPGTRLTVT.

The CDR3 coding sequence is TGTGCCAGCAGCTCGATAGGGGGCGTTACCCCGGCCCCTGAAGCTTTCTTT. It yields the protein CASSSIGGVTPAPEAFF. V and J are TRBV7-9 and TRBJ1-1, with 7 nucleotides matching TRBD1. The CDR3 totals 17 residues. Looked up from germline, CDR1 is SEHNR and CDR2 is FQNEAQ (reference sequence). Trimming took 4 bases from V and 6 from J; bases not matched to a gene: 17.

This chain uses TRBV13 with TRBJ1-4; D is unclear. Looked up from germline, CDR1 is PRHDT and CDR2 is FYEKMQ (reference sequence). The length of the CDR3 is 14 residues. Trimming stripped 6 bases from V and 6 bases from J, with 14 bases between. The DNA for the CDR3 is TGTGCCAGCAGTTCCGAAGGTTCAGATGAAAAACTGTTTTTT. Protein: CASSSEGSDEKLFF.

The table lists this clonotype with a few counts. The genes are TRBV7-9 and TRBJ2-1, with TRBD2 identical over 13 bases. This CDR3 is built from 17 residues. Germline values: CDR1 SEHNR, CDR2 FQNEAQ (reference sequence). Losses at the gene ends were 0 bases for V and 8 bases for J; bases not matched to a gene: 7. CDR3: CASSLAYGTSGTDEQFF. The CDR3 DNA reads as TGTGCCAGCAGCTTAGCATATGGGACTAGCGGGACCGATGAGCAGTTCTTC.

The chain has TRBV12-3 or TRBV12-4 and TRBJ2-3, with unresolved D. Trimming stripped 7 bases from V and 5 bases from J, with 13 bases between. The CDR3 has 13 amino acids. CDR3 nucleotide sequence: TGTGCCAGCACAGTGACTCGAAGAGATACGCAGTATTTT. It specifies CASTVTRRDTQYF.

This clonotype rates as medium-sized (0.01 to 0.1%). CDR3 sequence (DNA): TGTGCCACCAGTGAATCTTCCTCAGGGGAGCTGTTTTTT. Protein: CATSESSSGELFF. J is TRBJ2-2 and V is TRBV24-1; D unresolved. V was shortened by 4 bases and J by 8 bases, with 10 bases between the two germline ends. CDR1 is KGHDR, CDR2 SFDVKD, per germline. This CDR3 is built from 13 residues.

The chain couples TRBV9 to TRBJ2-1; a weak D match, TRBD1 (5 bases). Trimming stripped 3 bases from V and 5 bases from J, with 12 bases between. This CDR3 is built from 14 residues. Germline CDR1 SGDLS, CDR2 YYNGEE. In DNA, the CDR3 is TGTGCCAGCAGCGGTTCCCCAGGGAACAATGAGCAGTTCTTC. Protein product: CASSGSPGNNEQFF.

The chain combines TRBV25-1 with TRBJ2-7, with 9 bases matching TRBD1. Unmatched junction bases numbered 5, after V lost 4 bases and J lost 4 bases. This CDR3 comprises 14 residues. CDR1 and CDR2 (germline): MGHDK, SYGVNS. CDR3 sequence reads: CASSGGGQGYEQYF. CDR3 DNA: TGTGCCAGCAGTGGGGGGGGACAGGGATACGAGCAGTACTTC.

This clonotype showed up just a few times. CDR3 in DNA: TGCAGTGCTAGAAGCTACAATGAGCAGTTCTTC. It translates to CSARSYNEQFF. The J gene is TRBJ2-1, the V gene TRBV20-1; no firm D call. The CDR3 spans 11 residues. CDR1 and CDR2 (germline): DFQATT, SNEGSKA (reference sequence). Deletions cut 2 bases from V and 3 bases from J, with 2 bases between.

This clonotype was observed a few times. The chain has TRBV15 and TRBJ2-5; weak D call: TRBD1 (6 bases). CDR3 size: 14 residues. CDR1 is LNHNV and CDR2 is YYDKDF in the germline V gene (reference sequence). Deletions cut 6 bases from V and 9 bases from J, with 20 bases between. The CDR3 nucleotides read TGTGCCACCAGGGCAGCGTCAGGGGCGAGGGCCCAGTACTTC. It is translated as CATRAASGARAQYF.

The table lists this clonotype with many counts. The chain couples TRBV28 to TRBJ2-3, with 9 bases that match TRBD2. The V gene's germline CDR1 is MDHEN and CDR2 SYDVKM. The CDR3 runs 15 residues. V was pared by 2 bases and J by 2 bases, with 2 bases of the junction left unmatched. Written as DNA, the CDR3 is TGTGCCAGCAGTTTAGCGGGAGGGCCCACAGATACGCAGTATTTT. Encoded protein: CASSLAGGPTDTQYF.

The rearrangement links TRBV4-3 to TRBJ2-7; D might be TRBD1 (6 bases). V lost 3 bases and J 7 bases, leaving 10 bases between the germline ends. The CDR3 extends over 12 amino acids. Germline lookup yields CDR1 LGHNA and CDR2 YSLEER. CDR3 residues: CASSHGQNEQYF. The CDR3, as DNA: TGCGCCAGCAGCCACGGACAGAATGAGCAGTACTTC.

In its sample, this clonotype is medium-sized (0.01 to 0.1%). The J gene is TRBJ2-5, the V gene TRBV3-1; 10 nucleotides align to TRBD1. The CDR3 is 20 amino acids. V was clipped by 2 bases and J by 0 bases; unmatched bases: 15. CDR1 and CDR2 (germline): LGHDT, YNNKEL (reference sequence). The CDR3 DNA reads TGTGCCAGCAGCCAAAATCCCGGGACAGGGGTCCCGGGAGACCAAGAGACCCAGTACTTC. Translating gives CASSQNPGTGVPGDQETQYF.

The V call is TRBV19, the J call TRBJ2-7; the match to TRBD1 covers 8 bases. Losses at the gene ends were 2 bases for V and 2 bases for J; bases not matched to a gene: 14. CDR1 is LNHDA and CDR2 is SQIVND in the germline V gene (reference sequence). The CDR3 is 18 residues long. The CDR3 nucleotides are TGTGCCAGTAGTATAATCTGGCGACAGGGGTCTAGAACCTACGAGCAGTACTTC. It encodes CASSIIWRQGSRTYEQYF. The full variable domain, with the rest looked up from reference TRBV19 and TRBJ2-7, is DGGITQSPKYLFRKEGQNVTLSCEQNLNHDAMYWYRQDPGQGLRLIYYSQIVNDFQKGDIAEGYSVSREKKESFPLTVTSAQKNPTAFYLCASSIIWRQGSRTYEQYFGPGTRLTVT.

This clonotype was found many times. The DNA for the CDR3 is TGTGCCAGCAGTTTCGGAGGCACTGAAGCTTTCTTT. It specifies CASSFGGTEAFF. V is TRBV6-6 and J is TRBJ1-1, with D uncertain. CDR1 is MNHNY, CDR2 SVGAGI, per germline (reference sequence). The CDR3 loop spans 12 amino acids. Trimming took 4 bases from V and 4 from J, leaving 7 bases between them.

Many counts were recorded for this clonotype. The rearrangement joins TRBV20-1 to TRBJ1-1, with a tentative D call TRBD1 (5 bases). From germline, CDR1 is DFQATT and CDR2 SNEGSKA (reference sequence). The CDR3 totals 16 residues. V was clipped by 0 bases and J by 8 bases, with 22 bases between them. The CDR3 coding sequence is TGCAGTGCTAGAGATCACGGGGACCCCTCTTTCGGCGAAGCTTTCTTT. Encoded protein: CSARDHGDPSFGEAFF.

J is TRBJ2-7 and V is TRBV13, with D unresolved. CDR3 length: 13 amino acids. The germline gives CDR1 PRHDT, CDR2 FYEKMQ (reference sequence). The V gene lost 5 bases and the J gene lost 5 bases, with 13 bases spanning the gap. CDR3 DNA sequence: TGTGCCAGCAGCCCCTACACGTCTCACGAGCAGTACTTC. Translation gives CASSPYTSHEQYF. The full variable domain, completed using reference TRBV13 and TRBJ2-7, is AAGVIQSPRHLIKEKRETATLKCYPIPRHDTVYWYQQGPGQDPQFLISFYEKMQSDKGSIPDRFSAQQFSDYHSELNMSSLELGDSALYFCASSPYTSHEQYFGPGTRLTVT.